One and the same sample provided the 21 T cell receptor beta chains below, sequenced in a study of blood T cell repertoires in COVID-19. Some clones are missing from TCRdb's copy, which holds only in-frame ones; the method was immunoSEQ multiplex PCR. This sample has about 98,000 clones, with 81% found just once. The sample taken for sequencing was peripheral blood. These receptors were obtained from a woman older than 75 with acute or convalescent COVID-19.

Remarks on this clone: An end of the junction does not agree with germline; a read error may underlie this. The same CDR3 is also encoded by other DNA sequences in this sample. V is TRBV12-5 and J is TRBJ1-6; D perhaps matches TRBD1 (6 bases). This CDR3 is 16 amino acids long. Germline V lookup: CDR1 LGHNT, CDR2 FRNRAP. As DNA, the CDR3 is TGCGCTAGTGGTTTGGTACGGGGGAGGGGGAATTCACCCCTCCACTTT. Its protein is CASGLVRGRGNSPLHF.

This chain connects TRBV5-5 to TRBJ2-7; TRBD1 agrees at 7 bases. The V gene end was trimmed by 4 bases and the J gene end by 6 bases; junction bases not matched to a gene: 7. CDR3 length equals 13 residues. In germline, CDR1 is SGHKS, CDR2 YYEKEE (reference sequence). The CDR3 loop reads CASSRYGTAEQYF. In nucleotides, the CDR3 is TGTGCCAGCAGCCGCTACGGGACAGCCGAGCAGTACTTC.

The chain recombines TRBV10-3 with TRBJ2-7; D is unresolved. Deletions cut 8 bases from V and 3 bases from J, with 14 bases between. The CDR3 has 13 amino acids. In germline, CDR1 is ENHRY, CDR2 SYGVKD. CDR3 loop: CAIGPNENYEQYF. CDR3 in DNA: TGTGCCATCGGCCCCAATGAAAACTACGAGCAGTACTTC.

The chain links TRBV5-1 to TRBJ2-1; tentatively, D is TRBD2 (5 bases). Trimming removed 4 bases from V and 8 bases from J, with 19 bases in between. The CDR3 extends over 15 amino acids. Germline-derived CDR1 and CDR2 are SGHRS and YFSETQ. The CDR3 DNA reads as TGCGCCAGCAGCCTGGAAGGGATTCATAGCGATGAGCAGTTCTTC. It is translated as CASSLEGIHSDEQFF.

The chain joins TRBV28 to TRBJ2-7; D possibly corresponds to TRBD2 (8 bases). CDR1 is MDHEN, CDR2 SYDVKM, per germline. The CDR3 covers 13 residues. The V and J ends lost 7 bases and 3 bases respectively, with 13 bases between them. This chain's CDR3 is CASIGGDSYEQYV. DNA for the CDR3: TGTGCCAGCATCGGGGGGGACAGCTACGAGCAGTACGTC.

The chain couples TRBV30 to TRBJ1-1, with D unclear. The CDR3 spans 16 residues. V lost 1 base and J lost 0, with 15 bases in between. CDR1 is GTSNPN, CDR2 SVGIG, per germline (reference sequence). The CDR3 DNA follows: TGTGCCTGGAGTGCCGGGGTAGGGCTGGTGAACACTGAAGCTTTCTTT. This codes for CAWSAGVGLVNTEAFF.

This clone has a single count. The CDR3 DNA follows: TGTGCCAGCAGCATAGGAGTACAGGGTAATGAAAAACTGTTTTTT. Translating it yields CASSIGVQGNEKLFF. This sequence joins TRBV5-5 and TRBJ1-4; a possible D gene is TRBD1 (6 bases). Per the germline V gene, CDR1 is SGHKS and CDR2 is YYEKEE (reference sequence). The CDR3 totals 15 residues. V was shortened by 4 bases and J by 4 bases, with 14 bases between the two germline ends.

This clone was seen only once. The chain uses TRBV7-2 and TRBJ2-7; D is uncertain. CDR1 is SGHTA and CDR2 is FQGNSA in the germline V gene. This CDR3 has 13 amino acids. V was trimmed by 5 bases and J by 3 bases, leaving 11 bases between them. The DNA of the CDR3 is TGTGCCAGCAGCCCCCCGGTCGTCTACGAGCAGTACTTC. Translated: CASSPPVVYEQYF.

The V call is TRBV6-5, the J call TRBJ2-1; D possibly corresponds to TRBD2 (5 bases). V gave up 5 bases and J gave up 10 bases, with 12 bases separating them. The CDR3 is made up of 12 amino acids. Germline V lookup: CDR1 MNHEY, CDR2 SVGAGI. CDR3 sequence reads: CASSTGVGEQFF. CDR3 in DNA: TGTGCCAGCAGTACCGGGGTGGGGGAGCAGTTCTTC.

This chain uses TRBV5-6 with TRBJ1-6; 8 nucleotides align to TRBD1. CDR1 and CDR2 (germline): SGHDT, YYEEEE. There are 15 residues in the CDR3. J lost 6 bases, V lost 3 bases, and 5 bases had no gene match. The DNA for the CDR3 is TGTGCCAGCAGCTCCCCAGGGGGCACTAATTCACCCCTCCACTTT. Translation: CASSSPGGTNSPLHF.

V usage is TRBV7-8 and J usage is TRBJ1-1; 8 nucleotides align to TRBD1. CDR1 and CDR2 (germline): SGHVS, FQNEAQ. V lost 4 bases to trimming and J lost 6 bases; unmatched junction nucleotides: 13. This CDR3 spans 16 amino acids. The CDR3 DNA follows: TGTGCCAGCAGCTCGGACAGGGTAGGGTGGGGCGCTGAAGCTTTCTTT. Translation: CASSSDRVGWGAEAFF.

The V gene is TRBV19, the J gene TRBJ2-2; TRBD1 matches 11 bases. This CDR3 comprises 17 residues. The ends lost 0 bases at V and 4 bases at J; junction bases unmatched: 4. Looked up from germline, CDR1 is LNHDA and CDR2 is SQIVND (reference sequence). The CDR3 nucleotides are TGTGCCAGTAGTATAGAAGGACAGGGGGCCGGCACCGGGGAGCTGTTTTTT. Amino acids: CASSIEGQGAGTGELFF. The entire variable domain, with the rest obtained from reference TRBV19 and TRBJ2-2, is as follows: DGGITQSPKYLFRKEGQNVTLSCEQNLNHDAMYWYRQDPGQGLRLIYYSQIVNDFQKGDIAEGYSVSREKKESFPLTVTSAQKNPTAFYLCASSIEGQGAGTGELFFGEGSRLTVL.

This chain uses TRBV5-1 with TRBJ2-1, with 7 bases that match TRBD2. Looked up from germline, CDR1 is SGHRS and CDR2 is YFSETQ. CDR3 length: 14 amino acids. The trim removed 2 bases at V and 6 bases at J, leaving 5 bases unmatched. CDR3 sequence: CASSFNGGINEQFF. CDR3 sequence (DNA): TGCGCCAGCAGCTTTAACGGGGGGATCAATGAGCAGTTCTTC. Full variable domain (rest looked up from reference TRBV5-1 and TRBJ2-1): KAGVTQTPRYLIKTRGQQVTLSCSPISGHRSVSWYQQTPGQGLQFLFEYFSETQRNKGNFPGRFSGRQFSNSRSEMNVSTLELGDSALYLCASSFNGGINEQFFGPGTRLTVL.

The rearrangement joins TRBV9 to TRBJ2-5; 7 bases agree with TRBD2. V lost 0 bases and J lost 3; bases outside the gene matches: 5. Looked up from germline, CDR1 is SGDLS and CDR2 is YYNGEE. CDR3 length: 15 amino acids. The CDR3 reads CASSVVSGVKETQYF. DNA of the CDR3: TGTGCCAGCAGCGTAGTCAGCGGGGTGAAAGAGACCCAGTACTTC.

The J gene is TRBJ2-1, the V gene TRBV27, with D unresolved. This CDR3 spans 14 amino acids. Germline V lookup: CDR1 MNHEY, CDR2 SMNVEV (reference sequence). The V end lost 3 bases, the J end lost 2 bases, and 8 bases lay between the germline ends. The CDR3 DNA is TGTGCCAGCAGTTTTGACACCACCTACAATGAGCAGTTCTTC. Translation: CASSFDTTYNEQFF.

DNA of the CDR3: TGTGCCAGCAGCTCAAGGTCGGCCAGGGTAGCAGATACGCAGTATTTT. It specifies CASSSRSARVADTQYF. V is TRBV5-8 and J is TRBJ2-3; D may be TRBD1 (5 bases). V was shortened by 3 bases and J by 4 bases, with 18 bases between the two germline ends. Germline-derived CDR1 and CDR2 are SGHTS and YDEGEE. The CDR3 covers 16 residues.

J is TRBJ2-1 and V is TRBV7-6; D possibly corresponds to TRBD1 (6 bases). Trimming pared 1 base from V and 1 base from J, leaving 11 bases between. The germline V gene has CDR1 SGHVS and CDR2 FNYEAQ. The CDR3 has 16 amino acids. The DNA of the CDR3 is TGTGCCAGCAGCTTAGAAGGGGGAACTTCCTACAATGAGCAGTTCTTC. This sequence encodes CASSLEGGTSYNEQFF.

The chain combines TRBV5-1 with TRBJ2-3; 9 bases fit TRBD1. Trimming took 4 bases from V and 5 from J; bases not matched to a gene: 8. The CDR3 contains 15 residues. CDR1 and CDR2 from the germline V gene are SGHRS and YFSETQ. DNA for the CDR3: TGCGCCAGCAGCACAGGGGGCGTTGGAGGAGATACGCAGTATTTT. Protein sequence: CASSTGGVGGDTQYF.

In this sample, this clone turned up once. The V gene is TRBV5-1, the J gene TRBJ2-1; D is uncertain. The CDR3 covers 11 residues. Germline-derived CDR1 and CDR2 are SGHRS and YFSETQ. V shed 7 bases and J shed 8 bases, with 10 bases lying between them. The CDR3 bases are TGCGCCAGCTCTAAACAGTATGAGCAGTTCTTC. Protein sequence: CASSKQYEQFF.

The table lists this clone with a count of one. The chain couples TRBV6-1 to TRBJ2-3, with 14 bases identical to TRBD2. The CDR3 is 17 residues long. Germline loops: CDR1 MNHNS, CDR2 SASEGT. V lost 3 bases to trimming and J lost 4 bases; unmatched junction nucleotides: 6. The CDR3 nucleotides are TGTGCCAGCAGTGATCCAGGACTAGCGGGGGGTTCAGATACGCAGTATTTT. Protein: CASSDPGLAGGSDTQYF.

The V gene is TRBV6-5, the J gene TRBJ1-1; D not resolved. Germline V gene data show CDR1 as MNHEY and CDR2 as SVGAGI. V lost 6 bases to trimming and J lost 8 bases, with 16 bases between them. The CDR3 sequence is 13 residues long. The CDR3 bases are TGTGCCAGCAGCCGGAAGGAGCATACAGAAGCTTTCTTT. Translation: CASSRKEHTEAFF.